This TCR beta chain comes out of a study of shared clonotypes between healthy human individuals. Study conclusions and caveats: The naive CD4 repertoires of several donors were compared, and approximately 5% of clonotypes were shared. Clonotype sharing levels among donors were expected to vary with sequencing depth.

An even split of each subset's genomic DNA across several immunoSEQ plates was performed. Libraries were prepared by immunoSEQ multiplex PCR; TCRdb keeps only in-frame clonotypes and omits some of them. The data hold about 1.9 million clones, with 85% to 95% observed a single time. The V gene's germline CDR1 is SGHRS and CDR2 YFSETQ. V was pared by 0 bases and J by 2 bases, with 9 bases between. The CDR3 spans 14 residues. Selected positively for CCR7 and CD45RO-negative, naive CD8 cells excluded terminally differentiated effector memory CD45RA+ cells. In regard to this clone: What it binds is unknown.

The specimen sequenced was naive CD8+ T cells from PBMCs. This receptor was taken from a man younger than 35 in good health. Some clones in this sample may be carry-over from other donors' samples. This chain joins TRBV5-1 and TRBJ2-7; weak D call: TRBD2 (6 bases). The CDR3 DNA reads TGCGCCAGCAGCTTGGGGGACTTGACCTACGAGCAGTACTTC. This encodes CASSLGDLTYEQYF. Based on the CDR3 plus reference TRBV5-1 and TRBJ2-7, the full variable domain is KAGVTQTPRYLIKTRGQQVTLSCSPISGHRSVSWYQQTPGQGLQFLFEYFSETQRNKGNFPGRFSGRQFSNSRSEMNVSTLELGDSALYLCASSLGDLTYEQYFGPGTRLTVT.